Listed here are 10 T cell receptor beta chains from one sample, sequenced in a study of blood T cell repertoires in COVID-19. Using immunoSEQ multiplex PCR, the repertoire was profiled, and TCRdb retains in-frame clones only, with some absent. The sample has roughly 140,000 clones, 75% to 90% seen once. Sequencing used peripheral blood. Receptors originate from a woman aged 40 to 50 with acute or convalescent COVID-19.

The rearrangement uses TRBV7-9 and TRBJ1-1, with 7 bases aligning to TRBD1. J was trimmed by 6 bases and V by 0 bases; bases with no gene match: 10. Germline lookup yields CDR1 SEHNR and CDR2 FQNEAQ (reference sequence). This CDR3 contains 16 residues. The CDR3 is CASSLAWDSADPEAFF. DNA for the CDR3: TGTGCCAGCAGCTTAGCGTGGGACAGCGCGGACCCTGAAGCTTTCTTT. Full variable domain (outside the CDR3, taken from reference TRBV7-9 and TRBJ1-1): DTGVSQNPRHKITKRGQNVTFRCDPISEHNRLYWYRQTLGQGPEFLTYFQNEAQLEKSRLLSDRFSAERPKGSFSTLEIQRTEQGDSAMYLCASSLAWDSADPEAFFGQGTRLTVV.

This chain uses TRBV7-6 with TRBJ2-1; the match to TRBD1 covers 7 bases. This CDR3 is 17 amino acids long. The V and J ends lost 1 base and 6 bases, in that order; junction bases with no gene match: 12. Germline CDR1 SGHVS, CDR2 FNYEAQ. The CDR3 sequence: CASSLVLGTAVGNEQFF. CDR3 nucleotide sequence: TGTGCCAGCAGCTTAGTTTTAGGGACAGCCGTCGGCAATGAGCAGTTCTTC.

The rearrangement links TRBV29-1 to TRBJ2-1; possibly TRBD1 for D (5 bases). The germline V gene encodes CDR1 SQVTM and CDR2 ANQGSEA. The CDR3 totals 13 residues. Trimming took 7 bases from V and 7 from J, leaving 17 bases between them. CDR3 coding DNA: TGCAGCGGGGGCATTCTTGGTAGAAATGAGCAGTTCTTC. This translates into CSGGILGRNEQFF.

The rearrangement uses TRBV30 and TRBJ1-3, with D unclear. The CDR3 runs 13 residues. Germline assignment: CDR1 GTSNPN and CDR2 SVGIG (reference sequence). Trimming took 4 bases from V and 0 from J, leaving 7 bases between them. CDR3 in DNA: TGTGCCTGGACAGGAAACTCTGGAAACACCATATATTTT. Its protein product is CAWTGNSGNTIYF.

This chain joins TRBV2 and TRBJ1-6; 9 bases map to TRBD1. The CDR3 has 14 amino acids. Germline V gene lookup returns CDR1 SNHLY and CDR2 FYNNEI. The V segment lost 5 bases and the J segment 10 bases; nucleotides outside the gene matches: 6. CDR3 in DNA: TGTGCCAGCAGTAGACAGGGGGTGGAATCACCCCTCCACTTT. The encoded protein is CASSRQGVESPLHF.

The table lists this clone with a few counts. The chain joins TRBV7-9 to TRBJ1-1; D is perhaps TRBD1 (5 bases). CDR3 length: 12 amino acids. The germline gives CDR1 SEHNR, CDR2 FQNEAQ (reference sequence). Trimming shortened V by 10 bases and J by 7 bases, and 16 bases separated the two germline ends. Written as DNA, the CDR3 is TGTGCCACGTGGGGGGGAGGAGATGAAGCTTTCTTT. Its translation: CATWGGGDEAFF.

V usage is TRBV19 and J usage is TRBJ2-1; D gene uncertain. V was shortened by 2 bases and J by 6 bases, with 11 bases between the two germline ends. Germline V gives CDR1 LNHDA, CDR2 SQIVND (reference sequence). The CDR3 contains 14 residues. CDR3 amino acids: CASSITTRRNEQFF. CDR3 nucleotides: TGTGCCAGTAGTATAACGACACGCCGCAATGAGCAGTTCTTC. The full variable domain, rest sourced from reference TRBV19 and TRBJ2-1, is DGGITQSPKYLFRKEGQNVTLSCEQNLNHDAMYWYRQDPGQGLRLIYYSQIVNDFQKGDIAEGYSVSREKKESFPLTVTSAQKNPTAFYLCASSITTRRNEQFFGPGTRLTVL.

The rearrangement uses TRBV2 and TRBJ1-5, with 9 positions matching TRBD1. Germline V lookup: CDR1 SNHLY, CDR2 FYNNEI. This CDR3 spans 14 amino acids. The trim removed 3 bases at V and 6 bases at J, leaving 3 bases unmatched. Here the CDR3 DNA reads TGTGCCAGCAGTGAGGGGACAGGGAGTCAGCCCCAGCATTTT. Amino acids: CASSEGTGSQPQHF.

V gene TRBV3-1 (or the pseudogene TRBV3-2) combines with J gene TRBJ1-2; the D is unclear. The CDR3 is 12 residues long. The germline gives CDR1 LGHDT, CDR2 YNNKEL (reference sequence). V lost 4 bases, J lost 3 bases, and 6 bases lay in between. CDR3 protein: CASSPSDYGYTF. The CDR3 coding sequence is TGTGCCAGCAGCCCCTCGGACTATGGCTACACCTTC.

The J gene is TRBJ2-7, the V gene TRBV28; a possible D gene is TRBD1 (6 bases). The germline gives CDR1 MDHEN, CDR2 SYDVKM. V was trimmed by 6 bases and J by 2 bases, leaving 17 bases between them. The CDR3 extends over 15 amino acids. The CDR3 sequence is CASRRRDITAYEQYF. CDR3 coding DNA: TGTGCCAGCAGGCGTCGGGACATAACTGCCTACGAGCAGTACTTC.